One sample yielded the 29 T cell receptor beta chains listed below, sequenced in a study of cytomegalovirus exposure and HLA in healthy donors. Some clones are missing from TCRdb's copy, which holds only in-frame ones; the method was immunoSEQ multiplex PCR. The table shows 250,000 to 400,000 clones, with roughly 86% occurring only once. The sequencing input was PBMCs. The receptors derive from a man younger than 45 in good health and CMV-seronegative.

The V call is TRBV9, the J call TRBJ2-3; D unresolved. The germline gives CDR1 SGDLS, CDR2 YYNGEE. The CDR3 is 11 amino acids. The V and J ends lost 7 bases and 4 bases respectively, with 7 bases between them. DNA for the CDR3: TGTGCCAGCGGAACAGCAGATACGCAGTATTTT. This encodes CASGTADTQYF.

The table lists this clone with a count of one. V gene TRBV6-5 combines with J gene TRBJ1-5, with unresolved D. V lost 6 bases and J lost 3, with 15 bases in between. The CDR3 spans 15 residues. Per the germline V gene, CDR1 is MNHEY and CDR2 is SVGAGI. The CDR3 nucleotides read TGTGCCAGCAGCTCCCTCGGCAGGCACAATCAGCCCCAGCATTTT. It translates to CASSSLGRHNQPQHF.

This chain joins TRBV4-1 and TRBJ1-4, with no clear D. The V gene's germline CDR1 is MGHRA and CDR2 YSYEKL. Trimming removed 0 bases at V and 0 bases at J, with 8 bases between. The CDR3 is made up of 16 amino acids. Here the CDR3 DNA reads TGCGCCAGCAGCCAAGATCGCCAGGCAACTAATGAAAAACTGTTTTTT. This translates into CASSQDRQATNEKLFF.

In regard to this clone: Other DNA sequences within the sample encode an identical CDR3. V usage is TRBV6-1 and J usage is TRBJ1-5, with D perhaps TRBD1 (6 bases). Trimming cost V 1 base and J 6 bases, with 7 bases left between them. CDR1 is MNHNS and CDR2 is SASEGT in the germline V gene. The CDR3 extends over 13 amino acids. DNA for the CDR3: TGTGCCAGCAGTGAAGACAGGGCTCAGCCCCAGCATTTT. Translating it yields CASSEDRAQPQHF.

The chain has TRBV5-1 and TRBJ2-6, with TRBD1 as a possible D gene (6 bases). The germline V gene has CDR1 SGHRS and CDR2 YFSETQ. V shed 3 bases and J shed 2 bases, with 18 bases lying between them. The CDR3 loop spans 18 amino acids. The CDR3 region has the DNA TGCGCCAGCAGCTACCCACAGGGTGTGGTCGCTGGGGCCAACGTCCTGACTTTC. This codes for CASSYPQGVVAGANVLTF. Full variable domain (outside the CDR3, taken from reference TRBV5-1 and TRBJ2-6): KAGVTQTPRYLIKTRGQQVTLSCSPISGHRSVSWYQQTPGQGLQFLFEYFSETQRNKGNFPGRFSGRQFSNSRSEMNVSTLELGDSALYLCASSYPQGVVAGANVLTFGAGSRLTVL.

The chain uses TRBV5-1 and TRBJ1-1; perhaps TRBD1 as D (6 bases). CDR1 and CDR2 from the germline V gene are SGHRS and YFSETQ. The V end was cut by 0 bases, the J end by 1 base, with 10 bases between. The CDR3 has 15 residues. CDR3 amino acids: CASSLVVGANTEAFF. The CDR3 region has the DNA TGCGCCAGCAGCTTGGTGGTGGGGGCGAACACTGAAGCTTTCTTT.

This clone appeared a few times. The J gene is TRBJ1-5, the V gene TRBV27; D is undetermined. Germline loops: CDR1 MNHEY, CDR2 SMNVEV (reference sequence). The CDR3 sequence is 13 residues long. V was shortened by 5 bases and J by 2 bases, with 7 bases between the two germline ends. Here the CDR3 DNA reads TGTGCCAGCAGTCCGGGTGGCAATCAGCCCCAGCATTTT. This gives the protein CASSPGGNQPQHF.

This chain connects TRBV7-9 to TRBJ1-2; 9 nucleotides match TRBD1. CDR3 length: 15 residues. V shed 5 bases and J 7 bases; nucleotides not matched to a gene: 11. Germline V gene lookup returns CDR1 SEHNR and CDR2 FQNEAQ (reference sequence). CDR3 residues: CASSHTGGEDVGYTF. CDR3 nucleotides: TGTGCCAGCAGCCACACAGGGGGCGAGGATGTTGGCTACACCTTC.

The CDR3 spells CASSSGGILSYEQYF. The DNA for the CDR3 is TGTGCCAGCAGCTCGGGGGGGATCCTCTCCTACGAGCAGTACTTC. The V call is TRBV5-6, the J call TRBJ2-7, with TRBD2 identical over 8 bases. V shed 3 bases, J shed 0 bases, and the junction held 5 bases outside the gene matches. This CDR3 spans 15 amino acids. CDR1 and CDR2 (germline): SGHDT, YYEEEE.

The rearrangement uses TRBV7-9 and TRBJ1-1; 9 nucleotides match TRBD1. Germline V gene sequence: CDR1 SEHNR, CDR2 FQNEAQ (reference sequence). This CDR3 is built from 15 residues. V gave up 3 bases and J gave up 5 bases; unmatched junction bases: 7. The CDR3, as DNA: TGTGCCAGCAGCTTGGCGGGACAGGGAAGTACTGAAGCTTTCTTT. Translating it yields CASSLAGQGSTEAFF.

The chain carries TRBV27 and TRBJ1-5; 8 bases match TRBD1. The CDR3 runs 13 residues. Germline loops: CDR1 MNHEY, CDR2 SMNVEV (reference sequence). Trimming took 7 bases from V and 6 from J; bases not matched to a gene: 5. The CDR3 loop reads CASTGTGGQPQHF. The CDR3 DNA reads TGTGCCAGCACCGGGACAGGAGGTCAGCCCCAGCATTTT.

The chain carries TRBV7-9 and TRBJ1-3; TRBD1 matches at 8 bases. Germline V gene lookup returns CDR1 SEHNR and CDR2 FQNEAQ (reference sequence). This CDR3 region has 14 residues. V lost 4 bases to trimming and J lost 8 bases; unmatched junction nucleotides: 7. DNA of the CDR3: TGTGCCAGCAGCTCCGGGACAGGAGGAGACACCATATATTTT. Protein sequence: CASSSGTGGDTIYF.

This clone was counted a few times. The V gene is TRBV6-1, the J gene TRBJ2-5; TRBD2 might be the D (5 bases). CDR3 size: 15 residues. V lost 1 base and J 4 bases, leaving 13 bases between the germline ends. The germline V gene encodes CDR1 MNHNS and CDR2 SASEGT. The CDR3: CASSEGTGGGETQYF. CDR3 DNA sequence: TGTGCCAGCAGTGAAGGGACCGGAGGTGGAGAGACCCAGTACTTC.

The rearrangement links TRBV27 to TRBJ2-1; 9 bases are shared with TRBD1. This CDR3 has 15 residues. V gave up 5 bases and J gave up 4 bases; unmatched junction bases: 6. Germline CDR1 MNHEY, CDR2 SMNVEV (reference sequence). The CDR3 DNA sequence: TGTGCCAGCAGTCGGACAGGGGATAGGTACAATGAGCAGTTCTTC. The encoded protein is CASSRTGDRYNEQFF.

The gene calls are TRBV30 and TRBJ1-1, with D possibly matching TRBD1 (5 bases). V was clipped by 0 bases and J by 5 bases, with 16 bases between them. Germline values: CDR1 GTSNPN, CDR2 SVGIG (reference sequence). The CDR3 covers 15 residues. DNA of the CDR3: TGTGCCTGGAGTGTCGGTTCAGGGATGGGGACTGAAGCTTTCTTT. Translated: CAWSVGSGMGTEAFF.

The V call is TRBV2, the J call TRBJ1-2; 7 bases agree with TRBD1. The V and J ends lost 8 bases and 4 bases, in that order; junction bases with no gene match: 10. This CDR3 comprises 14 residues. Germline-derived CDR1 and CDR2 are SNHLY and FYNNEI. CDR3 in amino acids: CASLPDRASYGYTF. CDR3 in DNA: TGTGCCAGCCTTCCCGACAGGGCGTCCTATGGCTACACCTTC.

The chain joins TRBV11-3 to TRBJ2-1; TRBD1 agrees at 9 bases. The CDR3 spans 13 residues. V shed 4 bases and J 7 bases; nucleotides not matched to a gene: 2. From germline, CDR1 is SGHNT and CDR2 YENEEA. The CDR3 region has the DNA TGTGCCAGCAGCTCGGGACAGGGAAATGAGCAGTTCTTC. The encoded protein is CASSSGQGNEQFF. The full variable domain, in which reference TRBV11-3 and TRBJ2-1 provide the parts outside the CDR3, is EAGVVQSPRYKIIEKKQPVAFWCNPISGHNTLYWYLQNLGQGPELLIRYENEEAVDDSQLPKDRFSAERLKGVDSTLKIQPAELGDSAVYLCASSSGQGNEQFFGPGTRLTVL.

Of note for this clone: Other DNA sequences in this sample translate to the same CDR3. The chain joins TRBV5-1 to TRBJ2-7; 9 nucleotides align to TRBD1. CDR1 is SGHRS and CDR2 is YFSETQ in the germline V gene. The CDR3 covers 14 residues. V was pared by 3 bases and J by 2 bases, with 3 bases of the junction left unmatched. The CDR3 DNA follows: TGCGCCAGCAGCTCGGGACAGGGCGCCTACGAGCAGTACTTC. As protein: CASSSGQGAYEQYF.

The chain employs TRBV6-6 and TRBJ1-1; 10 bases align to TRBD1. The CDR3 has 15 residues. Germline CDR1 MNHNY, CDR2 SVGAGI (reference sequence). Unmatched junction bases numbered 5, after V lost 2 bases and J lost 5 bases. CDR3 coding DNA: TGTGCCAGCAGTTACCTCGGGGACAGGGGTACTGAAGCTTTCTTT. Protein: CASSYLGDRGTEAFF.

The chain carries TRBV7-8 and TRBJ2-1, with 10 bases lining up with TRBD2. Per germline, CDR1 SGHVS and CDR2 FQNEAQ. The length of the CDR3 is 18 residues. V lost 1 base and J lost 10; bases outside the gene matches: 16. The DNA for the CDR3 is TGTGCCAGCAGCTTAGACGGGATAGCGGGGGGCCTCCTTAACGAGCAGTTCTTC. This translates into CASSLDGIAGGLLNEQFF.

CDR3 nucleotide sequence: TGTGCCAGCAGTCCTGGGACAGACACAGATACGCAGTATTTT. Translated, it gives CASSPGTDTDTQYF. The chain employs TRBV6-1 and TRBJ2-3; TRBD1 agrees at 7 bases. V dropped 5 bases and J dropped 2; count of bases not matched to a gene: 4. The CDR3 sequence is 14 residues long. Germline lookup yields CDR1 MNHNS and CDR2 SASEGT.

The chain uses TRBV6-1 and TRBJ1-1; D is possibly TRBD1 (5 bases). Trimming took off 6 bases at V and 1 base at J, with 9 bases between the two ends. The length of the CDR3 is 13 residues. Germline assignment: CDR1 MNHNS and CDR2 SASEGT. This CDR3 is CASSAGENTEAFF. The CDR3 region has the DNA TGTGCCAGCAGCGCGGGGGAGAACACTGAAGCTTTCTTT.

CDR3 protein: CASSPDRGGSQPQHF. DNA for the CDR3: TGTGCCAGCTCACCGGACAGGGGAGGGAGTCAGCCCCAGCATTTT. The V gene is TRBV18, the J gene TRBJ1-5; 9 bases line up with TRBD1. Looked up from germline, CDR1 is KGHSH and CDR2 is LQKENI. The CDR3 consists of 15 residues. V shed 3 bases, J shed 6 bases, and the junction held 6 bases outside the gene matches.

The chain recombines TRBV5-5 with TRBJ1-2, with a tentative D call TRBD1 (5 bases). The CDR3 extends over 14 amino acids. The germline gives CDR1 SGHKS, CDR2 YYEKEE (reference sequence). The ends were cut back, 4 bases at V and 6 bases at J, with 16 bases in the middle. CDR3 bases: TGTGCCAGCAGCCTGACCGGGACTTCGGATGGCTACACCTTC. Translating gives CASSLTGTSDGYTF.

CDR3 sequence reads: CSALDPRDGGTEAFF. DNA of the CDR3: TGCAGCGCGCTAGACCCCAGGGATGGCGGCACTGAAGCTTTCTTT. V and J are TRBV29-1 and TRBJ1-1, with a weak D call TRBD1 (5 bases). Germline loops: CDR1 SQVTM, CDR2 ANQGSEA. The V and J ends lost 7 bases and 4 bases respectively, with 22 bases between them. This CDR3 region has 15 residues. Full variable domain (outside the CDR3, taken from reference TRBV29-1 and TRBJ1-1): SAVISQKPSRDICQRGTSLTIQCQVDSQVTMMFWYRQQPGQSLTLIATANQGSEATYESGFVIDKFPISRPNLTFSTLTVSNMSPEDSSIYLCSALDPRDGGTEAFFGQGTRLTVV.

The V call is TRBV7-6, the J call TRBJ2-3; D is unresolved. The V and J ends lost 3 bases and 4 bases respectively, with 14 bases between them. In germline, CDR1 is SGHVS, CDR2 FNYEAQ. The CDR3 covers 15 residues. The CDR3 nucleotides read TGTGCCAGCAGCTTTACTCCCGTCGACTCAGATACGCAGTATTTT. Translated, it gives CASSFTPVDSDTQYF.

The V gene is TRBV7-6, the J gene TRBJ1-4; tentative D call: TRBD1 (6 bases). Trimming took 1 base from V and 5 from J, leaving 14 bases between them. This CDR3 has 16 amino acids. Looked up from germline, CDR1 is SGHVS and CDR2 is FNYEAQ. The DNA of the CDR3 is TGTGCCAGCAGCTTAGAAGGCTCACAGGGAAATGAAAAACTGTTTTTT. Its protein is CASSLEGSQGNEKLFF.

The rearrangement uses TRBV6-5 and TRBJ1-6, with D maybe TRBD1 (5 bases). Germline V gene sequence: CDR1 MNHEY, CDR2 SVGAGI. The CDR3 contains 10 residues. Deletions cut 7 bases from V and 15 bases from J, with 10 bases between. In DNA form, the CDR3 reads TGTGCCAGCAATCAAAGGGGCCTCCACTTT. It codes for CASNQRGLHF.

V gene TRBV19 combines with J gene TRBJ2-6; TRBD1 matches at 9 bases. J lost 0 bases, V lost 3 bases, and 12 bases had no gene match. This CDR3 is 20 amino acids long. The V gene's germline CDR1 is LNHDA and CDR2 SQIVND (reference sequence). CDR3: CASSMGTGYLSSSGANVLTF. The DNA for the CDR3 is TGTGCCAGTAGTATGGGGACAGGGTACCTATCGAGCTCTGGGGCCAACGTCCTGACTTTC.